The present TCR beta chain was sequenced within a study of blood T cell repertoires in COVID-19 (dated by TCRdb to the early 2020s). Study-wide context: Samples covering the acute and convalescent phases of COVID-19 were provided by collaborators in the United States, Italy and Spain. The prospective study material was composed of cDNA or gDNA derived from T cells, B-cell-depleted T cells, or PBMCs. The dataset comprised deeply sampled blood TCRbeta repertoires from subjects exposed to, actively infected with, or recovered from COVID-19. A freely available public database, intended as a resource for researchers studying the immune response to SARS-CoV-2, is where the repertoires were released. Samples came from the ongoing ImmuneRACE study (first 160 participants) plus 1,254 subjects from 6 global collaborators. Nearly every sample came with metadata listing a de-identified subject ID, COVID-19 status, age in years and sex. HLA class I and class II types, where available, came from metadata supplied by the sample provider rather than from assay-based typing. Study-wide conclusions, independent of this receptor: Clinical and demographic metadata were provided uncurated, with the amount varying by source and participant.

TCRbeta CDR3 regions were amplified from genomic DNA using the immunoSEQ Assay, a bias-controlled multiplex PCR. Regarding the original processing steps: Within the assay, amplification of reference gene primers was used to estimate how many nucleated cells each sample contained. To quantify the absolute abundance of each unique TCRbeta CDR3 rearrangement, sequence reads were collapsed and filtered. For each sample, productive Simpson clonality was calculated as the square root of Simpson's diversity index across productive rearrangements. TCRdb stores this immuneACCESS table with in-frame sequences only. Part of the clones is absent; in the studies checked, under half of the shortfall reflects unresolved V genes, and no reason is known for the rest. Clone size and V and J calls were adopted from that table, with D and trimming inferred from the DNA. The sample profile shows 95,000 to 150,000 clones; around 89% of them were found once. Of the sample, approximately 3.9% falls within the top ten clones.

One collaborating source in Seattle enrolled patients during active infection and followed them longitudinally through the course of disease. Each collaborating institution followed its own protocols to collect whole blood in K2EDTA tubes. Collaborator samples were shipped for TCRbeta analysis as frozen whole blood, isolated PBMCs, or DNA extracted from either sample type. With respect to this clone: Its antigen is unknown. Base quality data are lacking; no much larger clone is found one base away.

The TCR originated in a woman aged 60-75 years with COVID-19, enrolled during active disease. The sequenced sample was peripheral blood.

CDR3 protein: CASSLELAGDYEQYF. The nucleotide sequence reads TGTGCCAGCAGCTTAGAACTAGCGGGGGATTACGAGCAGTACTTC. The chain is encoded by TRBV5-4 joined to TRBJ2-7; 11 bases in the middle match TRBD2. CDR1 and CDR2 are drawn from the germline V gene (reference sequence): SGHNT, YYREEE. The germline V end is reduced by 2 bases and the J end by 4 bases; junction bases left unmatched: 5. Spanning cysteine to phenylalanine, the CDR3 consists of 15 amino acids. The read is trimmed to its CDR3 DNA, 45 bases read in frame from base 1.